Below are 14 T cell receptor beta chains sequenced from a single sample in a study of cytomegalovirus exposure and HLA in healthy donors. Primers included in the PCR were 60 Vbeta and 13 Jbeta primers. The method was immunoSEQ multiplex PCR; TCRdb's version includes in-frame clones alone and lacks a portion of them. This sample has 200,000 or so clones; approximately 81% occur once, and the top ten carry 1% to 1.5%. The sample was PBMCs. These receptors were collected from a human donor in good health.

This chain connects TRBV5-6 to TRBJ2-7; D call uncertain. The CDR3 consists of 12 residues. V lost 0 bases to trimming and J lost 3 bases, with 4 bases between them. Germline CDR1 reads SGHDT; CDR2 reads YYEEEE. DNA of the CDR3: TGTGCCAGCAGCTTGGACGGCTACGAGCAGTACTTC. This gives the protein CASSLDGYEQYF. Complete variable domain (other parts from reference TRBV5-6 and TRBJ2-7): DAGVTQSPTHLIKTRGQQVTLRCSPKSGHDTVSWYQQALGQGPQFIFQYYEEEERQRGNFPDRFSGHQFPNYSSELNVNALLLGDSALYLCASSLDGYEQYFGPGTRLTVT.

V is TRBV5-4 and J is TRBJ2-5; perhaps TRBD2 as D (5 bases). Per the germline V gene, CDR1 is SGHNT and CDR2 is YYREEE (reference sequence). The CDR3 loop spans 12 amino acids. V was shortened by 7 bases and J by 3 bases, with 10 bases between the two germline ends. The CDR3 sequence: CASADGEETQYF. CDR3 in DNA: TGTGCCAGCGCGGACGGGGAAGAGACCCAGTACTTC.

This chain uses TRBV2 with TRBJ2-2, with a possible D match to TRBD1 (5 bases). Deletions cut 2 bases from V and 4 bases from J, with 8 bases between. Germline lookup yields CDR1 SNHLY and CDR2 FYNNEI. The CDR3 has 14 residues. CDR3 protein: CASSEQGSTGELFF. CDR3 bases: TGTGCCAGCAGTGAACAGGGATCCACCGGGGAGCTGTTTTTT.

The sample holds one count of this clone. This chain connects TRBV4-3 to TRBJ2-7; 8 bases agree with TRBD1. The CDR3 sequence is 16 residues long. V dropped 3 bases and J dropped 3; count of bases not matched to a gene: 10. Per germline, CDR1 LGHNA and CDR2 YSLEER. The CDR3 DNA is TGCGCCAGCAGCCAGGCGGTCCCGGGACAGGTCTACGAGCAGTACTTC. As protein: CASSQAVPGQVYEQYF.

The V gene is TRBV10-3, the J gene TRBJ2-7, with TRBD1 matching 7 bases. Germline CDR1 reads ENHRY; CDR2 reads SYGVKD. V lost 1 base to trimming and J lost 3 bases; unmatched junction nucleotides: 3. The CDR3 consists of 14 residues. CDR3 DNA sequence: TGTGCCATCAGTGAGTTTGGACAGGACTACGAGCAGTACTTC. This gives the protein CAISEFGQDYEQYF.

Only one count was recorded for this clone. The chain employs TRBV18 and TRBJ2-7; 9 bases map to TRBD2. The CDR3 spans 14 residues. Germline CDR1 reads KGHSH; CDR2 reads LQKENI. Germline trimming cut 3 bases from V and 2 bases from J; bases unmatched to any gene: 2. The CDR3 here is CASSPGGRAYEQYF. In nucleotides, the CDR3 is TGTGCCAGCTCACCGGGCGGGAGGGCCTACGAGCAGTACTTC.

The chain links TRBV9 to TRBJ2-5; 9 bases are shared with TRBD2. Losses at the gene ends were 0 bases for V and 0 bases for J; bases not matched to a gene: 6. The CDR3 runs 17 residues. CDR1 and CDR2 from the germline V gene are SGDLS and YYNGEE. This chain's CDR3 is CASSVDLTSGHQETQYF. The CDR3, as DNA: TGTGCCAGCAGCGTAGATTTGACTAGCGGTCACCAAGAGACCCAGTACTTC. Filled out from reference TRBV9 and TRBJ2-5, the complete variable domain reads DSGVTQTPKHLITATGQRVTLRCSPRSGDLSVYWYQQSLDQGLQFLIQYYNGEERAKGNILERFSAQQFPDLHSELNLSSLELGDSALYFCASSVDLTSGHQETQYFGPGTRLLVL.

The rearrangement links TRBV28 to TRBJ2-7, with 14 positions matching TRBD2. V trimming: 6 bases; J trimming: 2 bases; junction bases outside the gene matches: 6. The CDR3 loop spans 16 amino acids. CDR1 is MDHEN, CDR2 SYDVKM, per germline. CDR3 in amino acids: CASSPPGLAGAYEQYF. DNA for the CDR3: TGTGCCAGCAGCCCCCCGGGACTAGCGGGAGCCTACGAGCAGTACTTC.

This clone appeared a few times. This chain joins TRBV4-3 and TRBJ2-2; 7 bases line up with TRBD2. The V gene's germline CDR1 is LGHNA and CDR2 YSLEER. The length of the CDR3 is 17 residues. With V trimmed by 0 bases and J by 1 base, 5 bases remained unmatched. The CDR3 region has the DNA TGCGCCAGCAGCCAAGATCCCGGGGGGAGGAACACCGGGGAGCTGTTTTTT. Protein: CASSQDPGGRNTGELFF.

The chain couples TRBV4-1 to TRBJ2-5; TRBD2 is a possible D gene (5 bases). With 2 bases removed from V and 5 bases from J, the gap between germline ends came to 15 bases. Germline-derived CDR1 and CDR2 are MGHRA and YSYEKL. The CDR3 runs to 15 residues. CDR3 sequence (DNA): TGCGCCAGCAGCCAAATACTCGCGGGTAAGGAGACCCAGTACTTC. Translated: CASSQILAGKETQYF.

This clone showed up just once. The chain recombines TRBV9 with TRBJ2-7; 7 bases map to TRBD2. The germline gives CDR1 SGDLS, CDR2 YYNGEE. This CDR3 region has 15 residues. The junction had 5 bases not matched to a gene; V was cut back by 0 bases and J by 2 bases. The CDR3 DNA reads as TGTGCCAGCAGCGTAGCAGCTAGCGGAGCCTACGAGCAGTACTTC. It specifies CASSVAASGAYEQYF.

This chain connects TRBV11-3 to TRBJ2-3; 7 nucleotides match TRBD1. CDR3 size: 15 residues. J was trimmed by 2 bases and V by 5 bases; bases with no gene match: 7. Germline V gene lookup returns CDR1 SGHNT and CDR2 YENEEA. CDR3: CASSLGQPYTDTQYF. The DNA of the CDR3 is TGTGCCAGCAGCCTGGGACAGCCTTACACAGATACGCAGTATTTT.

The rearrangement links TRBV11-3 to TRBJ2-1; D may be TRBD2 (6 bases). With 5 bases removed from V and 10 bases from J, the gap between germline ends came to 18 bases. The germline V gene has CDR1 SGHNT and CDR2 YENEEA. The CDR3 is made up of 14 amino acids. CDR3 in amino acids: CASSQTPGLAEQFF. CDR3 coding DNA: TGTGCCAGCAGCCAAACACCGGGACTCGCAGAGCAGTTCTTC.

The chain carries TRBV7-8 and TRBJ2-7, with 7 bases fitting TRBD2. The CDR3 has 14 amino acids. CDR1 SGHVS and CDR2 FQNEAQ come from the germline V gene. V shed 1 base, J shed 3 bases, and the junction held 3 bases outside the gene matches. This chain's CDR3 is CASSLGPSGYEQYF. CDR3 DNA: TGTGCCAGCAGCTTAGGGCCTAGCGGCTACGAGCAGTACTTC.